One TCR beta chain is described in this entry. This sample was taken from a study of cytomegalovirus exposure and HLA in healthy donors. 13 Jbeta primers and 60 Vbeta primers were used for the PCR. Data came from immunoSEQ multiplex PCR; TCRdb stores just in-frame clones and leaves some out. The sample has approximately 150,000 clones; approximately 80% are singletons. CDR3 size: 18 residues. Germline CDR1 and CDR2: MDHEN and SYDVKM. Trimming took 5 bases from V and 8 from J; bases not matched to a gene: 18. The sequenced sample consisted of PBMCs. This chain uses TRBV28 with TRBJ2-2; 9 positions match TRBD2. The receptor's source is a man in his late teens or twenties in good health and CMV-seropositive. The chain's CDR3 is CASSTPDGPAGGTGELFF. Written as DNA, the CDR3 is TGTGCCAGCAGTACCCCCGATGGGCCAGCGGGGGGAACGGGGGAGCTGTTTTTT.